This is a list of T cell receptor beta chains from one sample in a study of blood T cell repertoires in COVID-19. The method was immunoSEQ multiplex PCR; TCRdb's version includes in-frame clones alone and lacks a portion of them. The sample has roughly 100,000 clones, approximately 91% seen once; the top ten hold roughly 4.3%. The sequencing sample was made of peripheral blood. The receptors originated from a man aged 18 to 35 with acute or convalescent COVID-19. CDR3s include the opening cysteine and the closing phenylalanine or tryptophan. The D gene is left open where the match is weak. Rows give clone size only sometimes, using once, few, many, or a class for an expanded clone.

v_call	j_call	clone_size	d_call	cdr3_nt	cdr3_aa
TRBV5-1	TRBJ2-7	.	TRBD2	TGCGCCAGCAGCTTCGCGGGGGGGATCTACGAGCAGTACTTC	CASSFAGGIYEQYF
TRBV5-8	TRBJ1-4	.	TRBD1	TGTGCCAGCAGCCCTGGACAGGGCCCAACTAATGAAAAACTGTTTTTT	CASSPGQGPTNEKLFF
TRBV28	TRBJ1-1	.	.	TGTGCCAGCAGTTTATTTGTCGGTACGAACACTGAAGCTTTCTTT	CASSLFVGTNTEAFF
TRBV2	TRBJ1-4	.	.	TGTGCCAGCATGGAGCGAGGGAAAGGACTGTTTTTT	CASMERGKGLFF
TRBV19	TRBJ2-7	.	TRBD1	TGTGCCAGTAGTATAGCAGGGGGACCCTACGAGCAGTACTTC	CASSIAGGPYEQYF
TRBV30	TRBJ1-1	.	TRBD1	TGTGCCTGGAGTCGCCGGGGGATAACAGGGGGCACTGAAGCTTTCTTT	CAWSRRGITGGTEAFF
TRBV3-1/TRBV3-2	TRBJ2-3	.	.	TGTGCCAGCAGCCCGACTAGAATCACAGATACGCAGTATTTT	CASSPTRITDTQYF
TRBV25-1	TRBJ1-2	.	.	TGTGCCAGCAGTCCCGACAGGAAGAGGGGAGGGGTACTTTATGGCTACACCTTC	CASSPDRKRGGVLYGYTF
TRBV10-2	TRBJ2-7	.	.	TGCGCCAGCAGTGTAATCGAAGGAGGCTACGAGCAGTACTTC	CASSVIEGGYEQYF
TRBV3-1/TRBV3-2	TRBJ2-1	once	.	TGTGCCAGCAGCCCTACTAGGCCAGCCTACAATGAGCAGTTCTTC	CASSPTRPAYNEQFF
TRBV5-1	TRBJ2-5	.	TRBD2	TGCGCCAGCAGCTTGTCGGGGGGGCAAGAGACCCAGTACTTC	CASSLSGGQETQYF
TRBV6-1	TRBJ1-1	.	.	TGTGCCAGCAGTGAAGTAGGGAATTCAGGGCCAACTTTCTTT	CASSEVGNSGPTFF
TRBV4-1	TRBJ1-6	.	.	TGCGCCAGCAGCCCAACAGGATCGGGCCTGGATAATTCACCCCTCCACTTT	CASSPTGSGLDNSPLHF
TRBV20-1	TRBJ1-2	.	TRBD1	TGCAGTGCTAGTGACAGGGGGCTCGGCTACACCTTC	CSASDRGLGYTF
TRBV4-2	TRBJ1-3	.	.	TGTGCCAGCAGCCAAGAAGGGGGGGTCTTCTCTGGAAACACCATATATTTT	CASSQEGGVFSGNTIYF
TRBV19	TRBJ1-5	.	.	TGTGCCAGTAGTATTCGGACCGGGGGATTGAGGAGCAATCAGCCCCAGCATTTT	CASSIRTGGLRSNQPQHF
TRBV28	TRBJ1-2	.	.	TGTGCCAGCGGCCCGGGAGGATATATTAACTATGGCTACACCTTC	CASGPGGYINYGYTF
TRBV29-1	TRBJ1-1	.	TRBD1	TGCAGCGTTGTCCGGGACAGGGTTACGAACACTGAAGCTTTCTTT	CSVVRDRVTNTEAFF
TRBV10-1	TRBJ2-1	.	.	TGCGCCAGCAGTGAGAAAAACTTCAATGAGCAGTTCTTC	CASSEKNFNEQFF
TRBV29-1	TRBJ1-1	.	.	TGCAGTACGTTGGGGCTAACTGAAGCTTTCTTT	CSTLGLTEAFF
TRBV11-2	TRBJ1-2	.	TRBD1	TGTGCCAGCAGCTTGGTCGGGGGACAGGAATATGGCTACACCTTC	CASSLVGGQEYGYTF
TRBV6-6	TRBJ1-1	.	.	TGTGCCAGCAGTTACTTGGACAGAGACACTGAAGCTTTCTTT	CASSYLDRDTEAFF
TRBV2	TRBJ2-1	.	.	TGTGCCAGCAGTCCGGACAGGGAGGGGCTTTGGGGCCCCTACAATGAGCAGTTCTTC	CASSPDREGLWGPYNEQFF
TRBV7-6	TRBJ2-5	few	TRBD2	TGTGCCAGCAGCCTCGGACTAGCGGGCTCAATCCAAGAGACCCAGTACTTC	CASSLGLAGSIQETQYF
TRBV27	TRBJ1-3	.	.	TGTGCCAGCAAGCCTCTAATCGGCGGCTCTGGAAACACCATATATTTT	CASKPLIGGSGNTIYF
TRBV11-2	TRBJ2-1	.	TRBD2	TGTGCCGAGGGCATAGCGGGAGGAACTGAGCAGTTCTTC	CAEGIAGGTEQFF
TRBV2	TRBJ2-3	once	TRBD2	TGTGCCTTACTAGCGGGGAGCACAGATACGCAGTATTTT	CALLAGSTDTQYF
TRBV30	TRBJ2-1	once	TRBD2	TGTGCCTGGAGTGTATTCCTAGCGGGATCCTACAATGAGCAGTTCTTC	CAWSVFLAGSYNEQFF
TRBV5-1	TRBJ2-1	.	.	TGCGCCAGCAGCGGCTCCGGGACAAAGCAGTTCTTC	CASSGSGTKQFF
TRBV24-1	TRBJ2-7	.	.	TGTGCCACCAGGTCAGGCCGGGGCGAGCAGTACTTC	CATRSGRGEQYF
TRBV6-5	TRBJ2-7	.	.	TGTGCCAGCAGTTACTCGGCGGGACTCTCCTACGAGCAGTACTTC	CASSYSAGLSYEQYF
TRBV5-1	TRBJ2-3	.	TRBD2	TGCGCCAGCAGCCCAAGCGGGGGGATTAGCACAGATACGCAGTATTTT	CASSPSGGISTDTQYF
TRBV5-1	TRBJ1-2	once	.	TGCGCCAGCAGCATTGGACAGCCCATTGTCGCTAACTATGGCTACACCTTC	CASSIGQPIVANYGYTF
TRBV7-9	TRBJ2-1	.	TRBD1	TGTGCCAGCAGCTTAGTGGGACAGGGGGTCGATGAGCAGTTCTTC	CASSLVGQGVDEQFF
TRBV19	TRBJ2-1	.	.	TGTGCCAGTTCGCTGCCAAACCAGGGCGAGCAGTTCTTC	CASSLPNQGEQFF
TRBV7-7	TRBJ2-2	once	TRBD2	TGTGCCAGCAGCCTTCAGGGAGGGGGGGAGCTGTTTTTT	CASSLQGGGELFF
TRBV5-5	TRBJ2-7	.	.	TGTGCCAGCAGCTCCACCACAGGGAATGCCTACGAGCAGTACTTC	CASSSTTGNAYEQYF
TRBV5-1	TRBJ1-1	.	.	TGCGCCAGCAGCTCGACGGGGGGCGCGGGTGAAGCTTTCTTT	CASSSTGGAGEAFF
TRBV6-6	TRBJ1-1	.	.	TGTGCCAGGTCTACAGGGCCGGGCACTGAAGCTTTCTTT	CARSTGPGTEAFF
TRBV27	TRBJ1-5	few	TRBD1	TGTGCCAGCAGGTCCGGGACAGGACATCAGCCCCAGCATTTT	CASRSGTGHQPQHF
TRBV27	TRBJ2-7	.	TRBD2	TGTGCCAGCAGTTTTAGGCGAACTAGCGGGCCGGGCTACGAGCAGTACTTC	CASSFRRTSGPGYEQYF
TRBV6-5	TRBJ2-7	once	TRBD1	TGTGCCAGCAGCCGTGGGGACAGCTACTCCTACGAGCAGTACTTC	CASSRGDSYSYEQYF
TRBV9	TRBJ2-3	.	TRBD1	TGTGCCAGCAGCTCTCGGACAGGGCTAGGAGATACGCAGTATTTT	CASSSRTGLGDTQYF
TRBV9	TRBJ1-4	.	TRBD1	TGTGCCAGCAGCCTCTCAGGGGGCTTGGGGGAAAAACTGTTTTTT	CASSLSGGLGEKLFF
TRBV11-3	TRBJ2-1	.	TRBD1	TGTGCCAGCAGCTTAGAACAGGGGGCCCCCTACAATGAGCAGTTCTTC	CASSLEQGAPYNEQFF
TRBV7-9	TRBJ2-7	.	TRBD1	TGTGCCAGCAGCTTACCCTCCGGGACAGCCATCTACGAGCAGTACTTC	CASSLPSGTAIYEQYF
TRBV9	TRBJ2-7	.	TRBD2	TGTGCCAGCAGCGTCGGACTAGCGGGAGAGGGCTACGAGCAGTACTTC	CASSVGLAGEGYEQYF
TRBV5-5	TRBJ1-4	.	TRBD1	TGTGCCAGCAGCTTGAGAGGGGGCGATGAAAAACTGTTTTTT	CASSLRGGDEKLFF
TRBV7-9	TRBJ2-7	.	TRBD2	TGTGCCAGCAGCTTAAACCGGGTAGCGGGAAGCTACGAGCAGTACTTC	CASSLNRVAGSYEQYF
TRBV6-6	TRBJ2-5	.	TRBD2	TGTGCCAGCAGTCCTACTCTGTCGGGACTAGCGGGGGGGGAGACCCAGTACTTC	CASSPTLSGLAGGETQYF
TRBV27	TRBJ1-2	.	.	TGTGCCAGCAGTTTCCGTGGGGCGACGAGAGGCTACACCTTC	CASSFRGATRGYTF
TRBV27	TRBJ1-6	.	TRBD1	TGTGCCAGCAAACCACCGGGACAGGGTGCTTCTAATTCACCCCTCCACTTT	CASKPPGQGASNSPLHF
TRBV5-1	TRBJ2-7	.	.	TGCGCCAGCAGCTTAGTTACAGGGCTCTCCTACGAGCAGTACTTC	CASSLVTGLSYEQYF